A selection of T cell receptor beta chains follows, all from one sample in a study of shared clonotypes between healthy human individuals. Generated by immunoSEQ multiplex PCR, the TCRdb table keeps only in-frame clones and is missing some. Of millions of clones in the sample, over 85% were seen once. Sequencing was performed on naive CD4+ T cells from PBMCs. Every receptor here comes from a man in his late teens or twenties in good health. Some clones in this sample may be carry-over from other donors' samples. Both conserved end residues are part of each CDR3. D genes are given only for firm matches. A row's size may be missing; if present it is once, few, many or a size class.

abundance	d_gene	j_gene	v_gene	CDR3aa	CDR3nt
.	TRBD2	TRBJ2-1	TRBV7-2	CASSRASSGAYNEQFF	TGTGCCAGCAGCCGAGCCTCTAGCGGGGCCTACAATGAGCAGTTCTTC
.	TRBD1	TRBJ1-5	TRBV6-5	CASSYRDRGQPQHF	TGTGCCAGCAGTTACCGGGACAGGGGACAGCCCCAGCATTTT
.	TRBD1	TRBJ2-7	TRBV5-1	CASSGGQGYSYEQYF	TGCGCCAGCAGCGGCGGACAGGGGTATTCCTACGAGCAGTACTTC
.	.	TRBJ2-7	TRBV28	CASPRGPPTEQYF	TGTGCCAGCCCCCGGGGTCCCCCCACGGAGCAGTACTTC
.	.	TRBJ2-7	TRBV28	CASTTRTGTYEQYF	TGTGCCAGCACGACGCGGACGGGAACCTACGAGCAGTACTTC
.	TRBD1	TRBJ1-1	TRBV5-1	CASSNNRGLSTEAFF	TGCGCCAGCAGTAACAACAGGGGGCTTAGCACTGAAGCTTTCTTT
.	.	TRBJ1-2	TRBV28	CASRLGGRGPLGGYTF	TGTGCCAGCAGGTTGGGGGGCCGGGGCCCCCTGGGAGGCTACACCTTC
.	.	TRBJ1-3	TRBV28	CASSFSPDWASGNTIYF	TGTGCCAGCAGTTTCTCACCAGACTGGGCTTCTGGAAACACCATATATTTT
once	TRBD1	TRBJ1-5	TRBV27	CASSPGQGNQPQHF	TGTGCCAGCAGTCCCGGACAGGGCAATCAGCCCCAGCATTTT
.	.	TRBJ2-7	TRBV18	CASSPPNRVRGYEQYF	TGTGCCAGCTCACCACCCAACAGGGTGCGAGGCTACGAGCAGTACTTC
.	TRBD2	TRBJ2-3	TRBV9	CASSAGLAGFTDTQYF	TGTGCCAGCAGTGCGGGACTAGCGGGGTTCACAGATACGCAGTATTTT
.	TRBD1	TRBJ1-1	TRBV18	CASSPTTGGITEAFF	TGTGCCAGCTCACCAACAACAGGGGGCATTACTGAAGCTTTCTTT
.	.	TRBJ2-7	TRBV7-3	CASSLIRGDEQYF	TGTGCCAGCAGCTTAATAAGAGGGGACGAGCAGTACTTC
.	.	TRBJ2-2	TRBV7-7	CASSLVRTGELFF	TGTGCCAGCAGCTTAGTTCGGACCGGGGAGCTGTTTTTT
.	.	TRBJ2-1	TRBV12-5	CASGPGQGPNYNEQFF	TGTGCTAGTGGCCCAGGTCAGGGCCCAAACTACAATGAGCAGTTCTTC
.	.	TRBJ1-5	TRBV9	CASSVAMGQPQHF	TGTGCCAGCAGCGTAGCGATGGGGCAGCCCCAGCATTTT
.	.	TRBJ1-1	TRBV28	CASSLGGSMNTEAFF	TGTGCCAGCAGTTTAGGGGGGAGCATGAACACTGAAGCTTTCTTT
.	TRBD1	TRBJ2-1	TRBV2	CASSLTGNRPNEQFF	TGTGCCAGCAGCCTGACAGGGAATAGGCCCAATGAGCAGTTCTTC
.	TRBD1	TRBJ2-2	TRBV18	CASSPTGTGSNTGELFF	TGTGCCAGCTCACCTACGGGGACAGGGTCGAACACCGGGGAGCTGTTTTTT
.	TRBD1	TRBJ2-7	TRBV30	CAWSRTGGSYEQYF	TGTGCCTGGTCCCGGACAGGGGGGTCCTACGAGCAGTACTTC
.	.	TRBJ2-7	TRBV27	CASSREDEQYF	TGTGCCAGCAGCAGGGAGGACGAGCAGTACTTC
.	.	TRBJ2-3	TRBV9	CASSVVGTDTQYF	TGTGCCAGCAGCGTAGTTGGGACAGATACGCAGTATTTT
.	TRBD1	TRBJ1-5	TRBV15	CATSRAPTGGQPQHF	TGTGCCACCAGCAGAGCCCCGACAGGGGGTCAGCCCCAGCATTTT
.	.	TRBJ2-2	TRBV4-2	CASNALNTGELFF	TGTGCCAGCAATGCCCTGAACACCGGGGAGCTGTTTTTT
.	.	TRBJ2-1	TRBV7-3	CASSLDTHNEQFF	TGTGCCAGCAGCTTAGATACCCACAATGAGCAGTTCTTC
.	.	TRBJ2-2	TRBV19	CASTLQGGTNTGELFF	TGTGCCAGTACCCTTCAAGGGGGAACGAACACCGGGGAGCTGTTTTTT
.	.	TRBJ2-1	TRBV5-1	CASSLGTLSSYNEQFF	TGCGCCAGCAGCTTGGGGACGTTGAGCTCCTACAATGAGCAGTTCTTC
.	.	TRBJ2-7	TRBV18	CASSPPASRGGEQYF	TGTGCCAGCTCACCCCCCGCCTCCCGGGGAGGCGAGCAGTACTTC
.	.	TRBJ2-3	TRBV11-2	CASRLRDHLTDTQYF	TGTGCCAGCAGACTCAGGGACCATCTGACAGATACGCAGTATTTT
.	TRBD1	TRBJ1-1	TRBV7-3	CAGSLTRDRAGEAFF	TGTGCCGGCAGCTTAACCCGCGACAGGGCGGGTGAAGCTTTCTTT
.	.	TRBJ2-1	TRBV7-9	CASSRGDNEQFF	TGTGCCAGCAGCCGTGGGGACAATGAGCAGTTCTTC
once	TRBD2	TRBJ2-3	TRBV9	CASSRSVTSGRGTDTQYF	TGTGCCAGCAGCCGCTCCGTGACTAGCGGAAGGGGCACAGATACGCAGTATTTT
.	.	TRBJ1-5	TRBV5-6	CASSLAPLSNQPQHF	TGTGCCAGCAGCTTAGCTCCTCTCAGCAATCAGCCCCAGCATTTT
.	.	TRBJ1-1	TRBV5-5	CASRRVGSTEAFF	TGTGCCAGCAGAAGGGTAGGGAGCACTGAAGCTTTCTTT
.	TRBD2	TRBJ2-1	TRBV4-1	CASSHDGLAGYNEQFF	TGCGCCAGCAGCCACGATGGACTAGCGGGGTACAATGAGCAGTTCTTC
.	TRBD1	TRBJ2-7	TRBV28	CASSFWDRGNEQYF	TGTGCCAGCAGTTTCTGGGACAGGGGGAACGAGCAGTACTTC
.	.	TRBJ1-5	TRBV2	CASSEAYKGQPQHF	TGTGCCAGCAGTGAAGCGTACAAAGGTCAGCCCCAGCATTTT
.	.	TRBJ2-7	TRBV11-2	CASRLLYEQYF	TGTGCCAGCAGACTATTATACGAGCAGTACTTC
.	TRBD1	TRBJ2-1	TRBV29-1	CSVIPGSGGYNEQFF	TGCAGCGTTATTCCGGGATCAGGGGGTTACAATGAGCAGTTCTTC
.	TRBD1	TRBJ2-5	TRBV18	CASSGGQAPGTQYF	TGTGCCAGCTCAGGGGGACAGGCCCCAGGGACCCAGTACTTC
.	TRBD2	TRBJ2-1	TRBV18	CASSPSGLAGGSYNEQFF	TGTGCCAGCTCACCTTCCGGACTAGCGGGAGGGTCCTACAATGAGCAGTTCTTC
.	TRBD1	TRBJ2-1	TRBV28	CASCRPSGTGRNEQFF	TGTGCCAGCTGCCGCCCGTCGGGGACAGGGAGGAATGAGCAGTTCTTC
.	.	TRBJ2-1	TRBV7-9	CASSLAPFNNEQFF	TGTGCCAGCAGCTTAGCCCCTTTTAACAATGAGCAGTTCTTC